This T cell receptor (beta chain) was retrieved from a study of blood T cell repertoires in COVID-19. Across the whole study: Samples came from the United States, Italy and Spain, spanning acute and convalescent COVID-19.

The assay was immunoSEQ multiplex PCR, and TCRdb's table has in-frame clones only and misses some. The table includes about 63,000 clones, about 89% detected once. Germline-derived CDR1 and CDR2 are SGHKS and YYEKEE (reference sequence). This CDR3 has 16 residues. The V end lost 5 bases, the J end lost 4 bases, and 22 bases lay between the germline ends. The sample was peripheral blood. The sequence came from a man aged 50-60 years with active COVID-19. The V and J genes are TRBV5-5 and TRBJ2-7; D may be TRBD1 (6 bases). The CDR3 loop reads CASRLSAGTNFYEQYF. The CDR3 DNA reads as TGTGCCAGCAGGCTGTCCGCCGGGACAAACTTTTACGAGCAGTACTTC.